This T cell receptor beta chain was profiled in a study of blood T cell repertoires in COVID-19. Clones were sequenced by immunoSEQ multiplex PCR, and TCRdb holds only the in-frame ones, with some missing. The data contain about 67,000 clones, 79% of them seen just once; the ten biggest clones take up 6.3%. V was cut by 5 bases and J by 0 bases, with 17 bases left in between. CDR1 MDHEN and CDR2 SYDVKM come from the germline V gene. This CDR3 spans 16 amino acids. This clone has a single count. The rearrangement links TRBV28 to TRBJ2-7; weak D call: TRBD1 (6 bases). The sequencing sample was made of peripheral blood. This receptor was obtained from a woman in her sixties or seventies with acute or convalescent COVID-19. The CDR3 region has the DNA TGTGCCAGCAGTCTTCCGGTGCAGGGGTTCTCCTACGAGCAGTACTTC. Amino acids: CASSLPVQGFSYEQYF.